These 21 T cell receptor beta chains share one sample of origin, sequenced in a study of cytomegalovirus exposure and HLA in healthy donors. This PCR relied on a set of 60 Vbeta primers and 13 Jbeta primers. Sequencing was performed with immunoSEQ multiplex PCR; in TCRdb, only in-frame clones are kept and a portion is missing. Of fewer than 200,000 clones in the sample, about 90% were seen once. Sequenced input: PBMCs. Receptors originate from a girl in the first two years of life in good health and CMV-seronegative.

This chain connects TRBV7-2 to TRBJ1-4, with D hard to call. The length of the CDR3 is 14 residues. Germline lookup yields CDR1 SGHTA and CDR2 FQGNSA. Trimming removed 1 base from V and 4 bases from J, with 7 bases in between. CDR3 DNA: TGTGCCAGCAGCTTAGGCAGTATTAATGAAAAACTGTTTTTT. It translates to CASSLGSINEKLFF.

The V call is TRBV6-4, the J call TRBJ2-3, with D possibly TRBD2 on 6 matching bases. Germline V CDR1 and CDR2: MRHNA, SNTAGT. CDR3 length: 15 amino acids. Trimming left V 2 bases short and J 5 bases short, with 14 bases between. The CDR3 sequence is CASSDNGSGGDTQYF. The CDR3 DNA reads as TGTGCCAGCAGTGACAACGGGAGTGGCGGAGATACGCAGTATTTT.

This chain joins TRBV19 and TRBJ2-5, with 10 bases fitting TRBD1. The CDR3 spans 15 residues. Germline loops: CDR1 LNHDA, CDR2 SQIVND (reference sequence). Losses at the gene ends were 5 bases for V and 4 bases for J; bases not matched to a gene: 7. The CDR3 loop reads CASSSGQGLGETQYF. In DNA form, the CDR3 reads TGTGCCAGTAGTTCGGGACAGGGGTTGGGAGAGACCCAGTACTTC.

The chain employs TRBV6-8 and TRBJ1-2; TRBD1 aligns across 7 bases. Germline V gene sequence: CDR1 MNHGY, CDR2 SAAAGT. V trimming: 4 bases; J trimming: 6 bases; junction bases outside the gene matches: 8. The CDR3 has 14 amino acids. Here the CDR3 reads CASSSPQGVHGYTF. The DNA for the CDR3 is TGTGCCAGCAGTTCCCCCCAGGGGGTTCATGGCTACACCTTC.

J is TRBJ2-1 and V is TRBV7-9; 13 nucleotides align to TRBD2. This CDR3 spans 15 amino acids. Losses at the gene ends were 6 bases for V and 8 bases for J; bases not matched to a gene: 7. Germline-derived CDR1 and CDR2 are SEHNR and FQNEAQ (reference sequence). The CDR3 loop reads CASSQLAGGYDEQFF. The CDR3 nucleotides read TGTGCCAGCAGTCAACTAGCGGGAGGGTACGATGAGCAGTTCTTC. Full variable domain (outside the CDR3, taken from reference TRBV7-9 and TRBJ2-1): DTGVSQNPRHKITKRGQNVTFRCDPISEHNRLYWYRQTLGQGPEFLTYFQNEAQLEKSRLLSDRFSAERPKGSFSTLEIQRTEQGDSAMYLCASSQLAGGYDEQFFGPGTRLTVL.

V usage is TRBV27 and J usage is TRBJ1-2, with D perhaps matching TRBD1 (5 bases). This CDR3 comprises 15 residues. Germline CDR1 MNHEY, CDR2 SMNVEV (reference sequence). V was cut by 0 bases and J by 5 bases, with 13 bases left in between. Here the CDR3 DNA reads TGTGCCAGCAGTTTATCAAAGCCAGGGAGGTATGGCTACACCTTC. It encodes CASSLSKPGRYGYTF.

This chain joins TRBV7-9 and TRBJ2-7; the D gene is possibly TRBD2 (5 bases). Germline values: CDR1 SEHNR, CDR2 FQNEAQ (reference sequence). V lost 5 bases, J lost 2 bases, and 10 bases lay in between. CDR3 length: 13 residues. This CDR3 is CASSEDGAYEQYF. For the CDR3, the DNA is TGTGCCAGCAGCGAAGACGGGGCCTACGAGCAGTACTTC.

This clone is a singleton in its sample. The chain recombines TRBV10-3 with TRBJ2-3; D not certain. The ends were cut back, 7 bases at V and 0 bases at J, with 14 bases in the middle. This CDR3 has 15 amino acids. Germline V gives CDR1 ENHRY, CDR2 SYGVKD. CDR3 DNA sequence: TGTGCCATCAATAACGGAGAAACTAGCACAGATACGCAGTATTTT. This sequence encodes CAINNGETSTDTQYF.

V usage is TRBV7-3 and J usage is TRBJ2-3; possibly TRBD2 for D (5 bases). Germline V gene data show CDR1 as SGHTA and CDR2 as FQGTGA. This CDR3 spans 13 amino acids. Between the trimmed V and J ends, which lost 5 bases and 1 base, there was a span of 7 bases. In nucleotides, the CDR3 is TGTGCCAGCAGCCCAGCGGGCACAGATACGCAGTATTTT. Its translation is CASSPAGTDTQYF.

The chain carries TRBV5-4 and TRBJ2-5; tentative D call: TRBD1 (6 bases). The CDR3 has 13 amino acids. Trimming removed 3 bases from V and 5 bases from J, with 11 bases in between. From germline, CDR1 is SGHNT and CDR2 YYREEE (reference sequence). The CDR3 reads CASSSRQEETQYF. The CDR3 coding sequence is TGTGCCAGCAGCTCCCGACAGGAGGAGACCCAGTACTTC. The entire variable domain, with the rest obtained from reference TRBV5-4 and TRBJ2-5, is as follows: ETGVTQSPTHLIKTRGQQVTLRCSSQSGHNTVSWYQQALGQGPQFIFQYYREEENGRGNFPPRFSGLQFPNYSSELNVNALELDDSALYLCASSSRQEETQYFGPGTRLLVL.

This clone was seen more than once but under ten times. This chain connects TRBV19 to TRBJ2-1, with 7 bases identical to TRBD2. The germline V gene has CDR1 LNHDA and CDR2 SQIVND (reference sequence). The CDR3 length is 15 residues. V gave up 7 bases and J gave up 4 bases; unmatched junction bases: 10. In DNA form, the CDR3 reads TGTGCCAGTATCAGCGGGGACTCTCTATACAATGAGCAGTTCTTC. It specifies CASISGDSLYNEQFF.

This chain links TRBV30 with TRBJ2-5, with 8 bases lining up with TRBD1. The CDR3 has 13 amino acids. Germline V lookup: CDR1 GTSNPN, CDR2 SVGIG (reference sequence). V lost 2 bases and J lost 4; bases outside the gene matches: 3. The CDR3 sequence is CAWSSGGLETQYF. As DNA, the CDR3 is TGTGCCTGGAGTTCAGGGGGCCTAGAGACCCAGTACTTC.

This clone has only a few counts. V gene TRBV9 combines with J gene TRBJ2-7, with 8 bases lining up with TRBD1. CDR1 is SGDLS and CDR2 is YYNGEE in the germline V gene. V dropped 2 bases and J dropped 3; count of bases not matched to a gene: 7. The CDR3 spans 15 residues. The CDR3 region has the DNA TGTGCCAGCAGCGTGGCAGGGGGCCCCTACTACGAGCAGTACTTC. Translating it yields CASSVAGGPYYEQYF.

DNA of the CDR3: TGTGCCAGCAGCGTAGTCGTCGGTGCGGACAGGGGGCGATTTGATCAGCCCCAGCATTTT. Its translation: CASSVVVGADRGRFDQPQHF. The chain uses TRBV9 and TRBJ1-5; 11 bases align to TRBD1. Germline CDR1 reads SGDLS; CDR2 reads YYNGEE. Trimming at V came to 0 bases and at J to 5 bases, leaving 16 bases not matched to a gene. This CDR3 has 20 amino acids.

The chain is built from TRBV7-8 and TRBJ2-3, with TRBD1 identical over 9 bases. In germline, CDR1 is SGHVS, CDR2 FQNEAQ. The CDR3 length is 21 residues. Trimming cost V 5 bases and J 2 bases; bases outside gene matches: 23. The CDR3 DNA follows: TGTGCCAGCAGCCCTAGGAGCCTGGACAGGGGCTACTTATACAACACAGATACGCAGTATTTT. Protein sequence: CASSPRSLDRGYLYNTDTQYF.

This clone was seen once. The gene calls are TRBV9 and TRBJ2-1, with TRBD2 matching 7 bases. The CDR3 sequence is 16 residues long. Germline CDR1 SGDLS, CDR2 YYNGEE. Losses at the gene ends were 4 bases for V and 0 bases for J; bases not matched to a gene: 7. CDR3 sequence reads: CASSRPGGSSYNEQFF. In DNA, the CDR3 is TGTGCCAGCAGCCGTCCGGGCGGGAGCTCCTACAATGAGCAGTTCTTC.

The CDR3 DNA is TGTGCCAGCAGCTTAGGGACAGGGTCCCACAATGAGCAGTTCTTC. It codes for CASSLGTGSHNEQFF. The chain recombines TRBV11-1 with TRBJ2-1; the match to TRBD1 covers 8 bases. The V gene end was trimmed by 1 base and the J gene end by 5 bases; junction bases not matched to a gene: 4. The CDR3 covers 15 residues. CDR1 SGHAT and CDR2 FQDESV come from the germline V gene (reference sequence).

This clone was seen a single time. This chain uses TRBV4-2 with TRBJ2-3; 7 nucleotides match TRBD2. The junction had 10 bases not matched to a gene; V was cut back by 4 bases and J by 3 bases. Germline V gene data show CDR1 as LGHNA and CDR2 as YNFKEQ. This CDR3 region has 16 residues. CDR3 region: CASSPSLLALTDTQYF. The CDR3 DNA is TGTGCCAGCAGCCCTAGCTTACTAGCGTTGACAGATACGCAGTATTTT.

CDR3 nucleotides: TGTGCCAGCGGAACTAAGAACACCATATATTTT. The encoded protein is CASGTKNTIYF. The V and J genes are TRBV7-9 and TRBJ1-3; D is ambiguous. V was clipped by 8 bases and J by 7 bases, with 9 bases between them. The V gene's germline CDR1 is SEHNR and CDR2 FQNEAQ (reference sequence). The CDR3 runs to 11 residues.

This chain links TRBV6-5 with TRBJ2-2; possible D gene TRBD1, 6 bases. The ends were cut back, 6 bases at V and 7 bases at J, with 15 bases in the middle. This CDR3 comprises 14 residues. Germline V CDR1 and CDR2: MNHEY, SVGAGI. The CDR3 DNA reads TGTGCCAGCAGACAACCCTGGGGGCTCGGGGAGCTGTTTTTT. Amino acid sequence: CASRQPWGLGELFF.

J is TRBJ2-7 and V is TRBV5-1, with D possibly TRBD2 on 5 matching bases. V lost 4 bases to trimming and J lost 2 bases, with 10 bases between them. CDR3 length: 13 residues. Germline V CDR1 and CDR2: SGHRS, YFSETQ. CDR3 in amino acids: CASSPSTTYEQYF. The DNA of the CDR3 is TGCGCCAGCAGCCCCTCGACTACCTACGAGCAGTACTTC.